The 9 T cell receptor beta chains below were found in one sample sequenced in a study of blood T cell repertoires in COVID-19. Assay: immunoSEQ multiplex PCR; the TCRdb copy retains only in-frame clones and omits some. Of approximately 68,000 clones listed, about 83% are singletons. The sequenced sample consisted of peripheral blood. The receptors here all came from a woman aged 55 to 70 with acute or convalescent COVID-19.

This rearrangement joins TRBV18 to TRBJ2-2; D is unresolved. V shed 1 base and J shed 4 bases, with 7 bases lying between them. Germline CDR1 and CDR2: KGHSH and LQKENI. CDR3 length: 14 amino acids. The CDR3 bases are TGTGCCAGCTCACCACGAGACTCCACCGGGGAGCTGTTTTTT. Translated, it gives CASSPRDSTGELFF.

This CDR3 reads CASGESGTANTEAFF. The CDR3 coding sequence is TGTGCCAGCGGGGAGAGCGGGACCGCGAACACTGAAGCTTTCTTT. V and J are TRBV6-5 and TRBJ1-1; maybe TRBD1 (5 bases). Per the germline V gene, CDR1 is MNHEY and CDR2 is SVGAGI. V lost 8 bases and J 1 base, leaving 17 bases between the germline ends. The CDR3 is made up of 15 amino acids.

Remarks on this clone: The same CDR3 arises from other DNA sequences in this sample as well. The J gene is TRBJ1-5, the V gene TRBV24-1; D remains ambiguous. The CDR3 runs to 13 residues. The ends were cut back, 5 bases at V and 2 bases at J, with 6 bases in the middle. The germline gives CDR1 KGHDR, CDR2 SFDVKD. CDR3 sequence: CATSGSGNQPQHF. CDR3 sequence (DNA): TGTGCCACCAGTGGGTCAGGCAATCAGCCCCAGCATTTT.

The chain employs TRBV6-5 and TRBJ1-4; TRBD1 matches 10 bases. Germline V lookup: CDR1 MNHEY, CDR2 SVGAGI. The CDR3 sequence is 15 residues long. The V gene end was trimmed by 6 bases and the J gene end by 8 bases; junction bases not matched to a gene: 9. The CDR3 is CASRVDRGEREKLFF. For the CDR3, the DNA is TGTGCCAGCAGAGTGGACAGGGGGGAACGGGAAAAACTGTTTTTT.

This rearrangement joins TRBV6-1 to TRBJ1-3; 12 nucleotides match TRBD1. Germline-derived CDR1 and CDR2 are MNHNS and SASEGT. V was clipped by 0 bases and J by 4 bases; unmatched bases: 10. CDR3 size: 19 residues. CDR3 sequence (DNA): TGTGCCAGCAGTGAAGCGCAACCGGGACAGGGGGCGCGGGGAAACACCATATATTTT. Translating gives CASSEAQPGQGARGNTIYF.

This chain joins TRBV6-5 and TRBJ2-1; perhaps TRBD2 as D (5 bases). Trimming shortened V by 8 bases and J by 8 bases, and 22 bases separated the two germline ends. This CDR3 is built from 15 residues. Germline CDR1 reads MNHEY; CDR2 reads SVGAGI. CDR3 region: CASHDGDPSYDEQFF. The CDR3, as DNA: TGTGCCAGCCACGACGGGGATCCGTCTTATGATGAGCAGTTCTTC.

The chain couples TRBV4-1 to TRBJ1-2; 8 bases align to TRBD1. V was clipped by 2 bases and J by 0 bases; unmatched bases: 2. Germline assignment: CDR1 MGHRA and CDR2 YSYEKL. The CDR3 has 15 amino acids. The CDR3 DNA reads TGCGCCAGCAGCCAACCGACAGGGGCTAACTATGGCTACACCTTC. Translated: CASSQPTGANYGYTF.

In this sample, this clone turned up a few times. The chain links TRBV29-1 to TRBJ1-2; maybe TRBD1 (6 bases). The CDR3 is made up of 12 amino acids. The V end was cut by 4 bases, the J end by 3 bases, with 9 bases between. Germline V gives CDR1 SQVTM, CDR2 ANQGSEA. The DNA of the CDR3 is TGCAGCGTTGGAGCAGGGGACTATGGCTACACCTTC. Translated, it gives CSVGAGDYGYTF.

The chain recombines TRBV20-1 with TRBJ2-4; possibly TRBD2 for D (5 bases). V gave up 3 bases and J gave up 0 bases, with 12 bases separating them. Per germline, CDR1 DFQATT and CDR2 SNEGSKA (reference sequence). This CDR3 contains 15 residues. The CDR3 DNA is TGCAGTGCTAGTGAGGGCTTGCTAGCCAAAAACATTCAGTACTTC. As protein: CSASEGLLAKNIQYF.